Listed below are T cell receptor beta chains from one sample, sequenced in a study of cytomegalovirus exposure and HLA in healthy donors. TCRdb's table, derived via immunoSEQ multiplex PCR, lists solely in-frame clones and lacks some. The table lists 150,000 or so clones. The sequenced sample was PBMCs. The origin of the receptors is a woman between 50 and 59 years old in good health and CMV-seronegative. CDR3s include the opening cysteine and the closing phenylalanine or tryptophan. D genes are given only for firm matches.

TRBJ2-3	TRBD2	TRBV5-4	CASSSSGGEGDTQYF	TGTGCCAGCAGTTCAAGCGGGGGGGAGGGAGATACGCAGTATTTT
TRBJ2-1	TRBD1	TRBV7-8	CASSLATGGVYNEQFF	TGTGCCAGCAGCTTGGCTACAGGGGGAGTCTACAATGAGCAGTTCTTC
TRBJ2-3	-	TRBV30	CAWRKGVPSTDTQYF	TGTGCCTGGAGAAAGGGGGTTCCTAGCACAGATACGCAGTATTTT
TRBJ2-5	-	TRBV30	CAWNNRYGETQYF	TGTGCCTGGAATAACAGGTACGGAGAGACCCAGTACTTC
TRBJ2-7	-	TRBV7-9	CASSLSGYEQYF	TGTGCCAGCAGCTTATCGGGCTACGAGCAGTACTTC
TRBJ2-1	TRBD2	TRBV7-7	CASSAGTSGYNEQFF	TGTGCCAGCAGCGCCGGGACTAGCGGCTACAATGAGCAGTTCTTC
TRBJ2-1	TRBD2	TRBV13	CASSLLIAGGNEQFF	TGTGCCAGCAGCCTACTTATAGCGGGAGGAAATGAGCAGTTCTTC
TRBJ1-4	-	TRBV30	CAWVQGMNEKLFF	TGTGCCTGGGTCCAGGGGATGAATGAAAAACTGTTTTTT
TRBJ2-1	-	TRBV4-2	CASSQNLLHSDEQFF	TGTGCCAGCAGCCAAAACTTACTCCATAGTGATGAGCAGTTCTTC
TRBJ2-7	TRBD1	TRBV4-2	CASSQGQQGQWAYEQYF	TGTGCCAGCAGCCAAGGTCAACAGGGACAGTGGGCCTACGAGCAGTACTTC
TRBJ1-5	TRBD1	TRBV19	CASSTRQGATGNQPQHF	TGTGCCAGTAGTACCCGACAGGGGGCGACGGGCAATCAGCCCCAGCATTTT
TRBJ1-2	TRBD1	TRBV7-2	CASSLVTGGNGYTF	TGTGCCAGCAGCTTAGTCACAGGGGGCAATGGCTACACCTTC
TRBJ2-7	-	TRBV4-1	CASSQVPSFYEQYF	TGCGCCAGCAGCCAAGTCCCGAGCTTTTACGAGCAGTACTTC
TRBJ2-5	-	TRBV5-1	CASSLVRGETQYF	TGCGCCAGCAGCTTGGTGAGAGGAGAGACCCAGTACTTC
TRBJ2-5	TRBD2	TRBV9	CASSVEAGGPRETQYF	TGTGCCAGCAGCGTAGAAGCGGGGGGGCCCCGAGAGACCCAGTACTTC
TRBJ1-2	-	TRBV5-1	CASSLGGRGNYGYTF	TGCGCCAGCAGCTTGGGGGGCAGGGGAAACTATGGCTACACCTTC
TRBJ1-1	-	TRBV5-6	CASSLRITGDLGTEAFF	TGTGCCAGCAGCTTGAGGATTACAGGCGATTTGGGCACTGAAGCTTTCTTT
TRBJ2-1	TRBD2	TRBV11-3	CAPGHAGRLIGEQFF	TGTGCCCCCGGACACGCCGGGAGGCTTATAGGTGAGCAGTTCTTC
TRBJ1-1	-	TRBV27	CASSLRGMNTEAFF	TGTGCCAGCAGTTTACGGGGGATGAACACTGAAGCTTTCTTT
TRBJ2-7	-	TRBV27	CASSLKGVAEQYF	TGTGCCAGCAGTTTAAAGGGGGTTGCCGAGCAGTACTTC
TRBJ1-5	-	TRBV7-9	CASSRDSYSGSNQPQHF	TGTGCCAGCAGCCGGGACTCCTACTCAGGTAGCAATCAGCCCCAGCATTTT
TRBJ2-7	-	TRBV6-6	CASRPGTYEQYF	TGTGCCAGCAGACCAGGTACCTACGAGCAGTACTTC
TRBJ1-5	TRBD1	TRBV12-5	CASGPTGGGGNQPQHF	TGTGCTAGTGGTCCGACAGGGGGCGGGGGCAATCAGCCCCAGCATTTT
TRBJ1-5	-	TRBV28	CASKLQGQPQHF	TGTGCCAGCAAACTACAGGGACAGCCCCAGCATTTT
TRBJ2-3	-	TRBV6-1	CASTWGPSTDTQYF	TGTGCCAGCACCTGGGGCCCAAGCACAGATACGCAGTATTTT
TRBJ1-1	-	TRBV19	CASSRQRDTEAFF	TGTGCCAGTAGTAGACAGCGGGACACTGAAGCTTTCTTT
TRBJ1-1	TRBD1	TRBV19	CASSIGTGRRGVMKAFF	TGTGCCAGTAGTATAGGGACAGGGAGGAGGGGTGTAATGAAGGCTTTCTTT
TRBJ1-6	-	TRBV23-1	CASSLLDSYNSPLHF	TGCGCCAGCAGTCTCCTGGACAGCTATAATTCACCCCTCCACTTT
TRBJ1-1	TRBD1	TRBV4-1	CASSQGLQGAGTEAFF	TGCGCCAGCAGCCAAGGGCTCCAGGGGGCTGGGACTGAAGCTTTCTTT
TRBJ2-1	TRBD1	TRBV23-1	CASSHPPGQGFYNEQFF	TGCGCCAGCAGTCACCCACCGGGACAGGGATTCTACAATGAGCAGTTCTTC
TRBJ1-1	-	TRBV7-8	CASSLATGHLF	TGTGCCAGCAGCTTAGCTACGGGACACCTCTTT
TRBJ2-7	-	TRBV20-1	CSAHTSYEQYF	TGCAGTGCTCACACCTCCTACGAGCAGTACTTC
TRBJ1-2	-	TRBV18	CASSGAAGYTF	TGTGCCAGCTCGGGGGCGGCTGGCTACACCTTC
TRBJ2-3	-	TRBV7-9	CASSPPGDTDTQYF	TGTGCCAGCAGCCCTCCGGGAGATACAGATACGCAGTATTTT
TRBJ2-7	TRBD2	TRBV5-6	CASSQGLGGVYEQYF	TGTGCCAGCAGCCAGGGTCTGGGGGGGGTATACGAGCAGTACTTC
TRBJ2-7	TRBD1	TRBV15	CATSSFRLDRDSVYEQYF	TGTGCCACCAGCAGCTTCAGACTCGACCGGGACAGCGTCTACGAGCAGTACTTC
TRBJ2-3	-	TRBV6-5	CASSYGGGRTDTQYF	TGTGCCAGCAGTTACGGGGGGGGGCGCACAGATACGCAGTATTTT
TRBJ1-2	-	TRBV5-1	CASSLAGFYGYTF	TGCGCCAGCAGCTTGGCAGGGTTCTATGGCTACACCTTC
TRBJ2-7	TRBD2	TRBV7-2	CASSARLAGYEQYF	TGTGCCAGCAGCGCGCGACTAGCGGGGTACGAGCAGTACTTC
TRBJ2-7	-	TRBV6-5	CASSYPRSTRNYEQYF	TGTGCCAGCAGTTACCCCCGCTCGACTAGAAACTACGAGCAGTACTTC
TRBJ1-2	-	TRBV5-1	CASSSHTYGYTF	TGCGCCAGCAGCTCACACACCTATGGCTACACCTTC
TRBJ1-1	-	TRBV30	CAWTAGGLNTEAFF	TGTGCCTGGACCGCCGGAGGTCTGAACACTGAAGCTTTCTTT
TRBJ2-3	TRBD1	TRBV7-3	CASSPRDRATDTQYF	TGTGCCAGCAGCCCACGGGACAGGGCCACAGATACGCAGTATTTT
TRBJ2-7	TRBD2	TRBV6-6	CASSYRASGSTYEQYF	TGTGCCAGCAGTTACCGGGCTAGCGGGTCAACCTACGAGCAGTACTTC
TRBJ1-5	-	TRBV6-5	CARAIYQPQHF	TGTGCCAGAGCTATTTATCAGCCCCAGCATTTT